A selection of T cell receptor beta chains follows, all from one sample in a study of regulatory T cells in long-lasting Graves disease. One entry per CDR3 protein results from TCRdb running MiXCR on the multiplex PCR reads. Among about 540,000 distinct CDR3 sequences, approximately 13% were seen once, and the ten largest hold about 10%. These same data were also listed under a study on T cells in Graves' hyperthyroidism and ophthalmopathy.

The material sequenced was peripheral blood mononuclear cells (PBMCs), taken at new diagnosis, from a patient treated with antithyroid drugs. The source of these receptors is a man aged 25 to 40 with Graves disease. CDR3s include the opening cysteine and the closing phenylalanine or tryptophan. Fields, in order: V gene, J gene, clone size, D gene, CDR3 DNA, CDR3 protein. The D gene is left open where the match is weak. A clone size is listed for some rows: how often the clone was seen (once, few, many), or a class if it is expanded.

>TRBV29-1|TRBJ2-1|many|.
TGCACTTTCGGTGGGCCCTACAATGAGCAGTTCTTC
CTFGGPYNEQFF
>TRBV27|TRBJ1-1|many|.
TGTGCCAGCAGTTGGACAGCGGTGAACACTGAAGCTTTCTTT
CASSWTAVNTEAFF
>TRBV5-1|TRBJ2-7|many|TRBD1
TGCGCCAGCAGCTTGAACCTTCCGGGACAGGGAGACGAGCAGTACTTC
CASSLNLPGQGDEQYF
>TRBV27|TRBJ2-7|many|TRBD1
TGTGCCAGCAGTTTATCGAGAGGACAGGGAGCCTACGAGCAGTACTTC
CASSLSRGQGAYEQYF
>TRBV19|TRBJ2-5|few|.
TGTGCCAGTAGTTCTGGTCGAGCGGCCCTCGAAGAGACCCAGTACTTC
CASSSGRAALEETQYF
>TRBV24-1|TRBJ2-1|few|.
TGTGCCACCAGTGATTCGAGGGGGGCCTACAATGAGCAGTTCTTC
CATSDSRGAYNEQFF
>TRBV6-5|TRBJ2-4|.|TRBD2
TGTGCCAGCAGTTACTGGGGGGGAGCCAAAAACATTCAGTACTTC
CASSYWGGAKNIQYF
>TRBV20-1|TRBJ1-4|many|.
TGCAGTGCTCCCCCCCACGGGAAGACTAATGAAAAACTGTTTTTT
CSAPPHGKTNEKLFF
>TRBV2|TRBJ2-1|many|TRBD2
TGTGCCAGCAGTGATTCCTCGACTAGCGGCACTTACAATGAGCAGTTCTTC
CASSDSSTSGTYNEQFF
>TRBV12-3/TRBV12-4|TRBJ2-3|many|TRBD1
TGTGCCAGCAGTTCAGGGGGTTGGGCGCCGCAGTATTTT
CASSSGGWAPQYF
>TRBV19|TRBJ2-3|few|TRBD1
TGTGCCAGTAGTCCCGACAGGGTTGACACAGATACGCAGTATTTT
CASSPDRVDTDTQYF
>TRBV6-2/TRBV6-3|TRBJ2-7|many|.
TGTGCCAGCAGTTACGATGGTTCCTACGAGCAGTACTTC
CASSYDGSYEQYF
>TRBV27|TRBJ2-2|many|.
TGTGCCAGCATGAAGAGGGGAGCTAGTACCGGGGAGCTGTTTTTT
CASMKRGASTGELFF
>TRBV11-2|TRBJ1-3|few|.
TGTACCAGCAGCTTAGGGGGTTCCGGAAACACCATATATTTT
CTSSLGGSGNTIYF
>TRBV6-1|TRBJ1-1|many|.
TGTGCCAGCAGGAGGACAGATTCGAACACTGAAGCTTTCTTT
CASRRTDSNTEAFF
>TRBV20-1|TRBJ2-3|many|TRBD1
TGCAGTGCTAGAGATGGACAGGGGGGGGCAGATACGCAGTATTTT
CSARDGQGGADTQYF